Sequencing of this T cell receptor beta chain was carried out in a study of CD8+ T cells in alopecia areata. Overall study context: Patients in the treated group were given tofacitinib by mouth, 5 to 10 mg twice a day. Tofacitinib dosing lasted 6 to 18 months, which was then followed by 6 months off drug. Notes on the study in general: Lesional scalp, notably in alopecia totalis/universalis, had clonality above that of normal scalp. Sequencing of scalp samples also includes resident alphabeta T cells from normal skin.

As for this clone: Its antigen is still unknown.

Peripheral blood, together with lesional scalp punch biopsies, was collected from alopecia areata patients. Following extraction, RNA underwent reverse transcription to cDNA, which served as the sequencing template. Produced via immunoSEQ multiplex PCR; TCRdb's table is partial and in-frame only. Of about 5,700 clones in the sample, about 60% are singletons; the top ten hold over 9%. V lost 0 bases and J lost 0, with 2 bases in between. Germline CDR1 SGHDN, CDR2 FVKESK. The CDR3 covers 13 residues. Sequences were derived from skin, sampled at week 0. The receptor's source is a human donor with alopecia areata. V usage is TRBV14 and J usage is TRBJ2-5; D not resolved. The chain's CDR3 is CASSQENQETQYF. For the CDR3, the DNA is TGTGCCAGCAGCCAAGAAAACCAAGAGACCCAGTACTTC.